These 13 T cell receptor beta chains were sequenced from one sample in a study of PD-L1 blockade in urothelial cancer. The table came from immunoSEQ multiplex PCR; TCRdb's copy has only in-frame clones and leaves some out. The sample contains around 46,000 clones, approximately 90% of which appear only once. Time point denoted: peripheral blood 6 weeks after treatment start. Sample: PBMCs, taken around atezolizumab (anti-PD-L1) treatment. The receptor set was obtained from a man between 60 and 75 years old with urothelial cancer.

In its sample, this clone was seen once. The gene calls are TRBV27 and TRBJ2-7, with 8 bases aligning to TRBD1. Germline V gene lookup returns CDR1 MNHEY and CDR2 SMNVEV (reference sequence). The CDR3 totals 14 residues. J lost 4 bases, V lost 4 bases, and 6 bases had no gene match. CDR3 DNA: TGTGCCAGCAGTTCTGGACAGGGAGTATACGAGCAGTACTTC. This encodes CASSSGQGVYEQYF.

The J gene is TRBJ2-1, the V gene TRBV18, with D perhaps TRBD2 (5 bases). From germline, CDR1 is KGHSH and CDR2 LQKENI. V lost 2 bases and J lost 0, with 5 bases in between. The CDR3 consists of 14 residues. CDR3 nucleotides: TGTGCCAGCTCACCAGACTACTCCTACAATGAGCAGTTCTTC. It is translated as CASSPDYSYNEQFF.

The chain employs TRBV7-2 and TRBJ2-1, with no clear D. V lost 2 bases, J lost 3 bases, and 8 bases lay in between. The CDR3 covers 14 residues. Germline CDR1 and CDR2: SGHTA and FQGNSA. The CDR3 reads CASSLRAVYNEQFF. The DNA of the CDR3 is TGTGCCAGCAGCTTACGTGCGGTCTACAATGAGCAGTTCTTC.

J is TRBJ2-7 and V is TRBV5-6; 10 bases fit TRBD2. V shed 4 bases, J shed 6 bases, and the junction held 7 bases outside the gene matches. Germline CDR1 reads SGHDT; CDR2 reads YYEEEE. The CDR3 covers 14 residues. The CDR3 loop is CASSRTLAGGEQYF. The CDR3 bases are TGTGCCAGCAGCAGGACGTTAGCGGGAGGCGAGCAGTACTTC.

In this sample, this clone turned up once. The chain recombines TRBV30 with TRBJ2-1; unclear D gene. V lost 0 bases and J 6 bases, leaving 3 bases between the germline ends. The germline V gene has CDR1 GTSNPN and CDR2 SVGIG (reference sequence). The CDR3 is 11 residues long. The CDR3 coding sequence is TGTGCCTGGAGTGTTCGCAATGAGCAGTTCTTC. Protein product: CAWSVRNEQFF.

V and J are TRBV5-4 and TRBJ2-7; 9 nucleotides match TRBD2. V shed 4 bases and J 3 bases; nucleotides not matched to a gene: 5. This CDR3 region has 14 residues. CDR1 SGHNT and CDR2 YYREEE come from the germline V gene (reference sequence). DNA of the CDR3: TGTGCCAGCAGCGCGGGACTAGCTGACTACGAGCAGTACTTC. Its protein is CASSAGLADYEQYF. Full variable domain (remainder filled in from reference TRBV5-4 and TRBJ2-7): ETGVTQSPTHLIKTRGQQVTLRCSSQSGHNTVSWYQQALGQGPQFIFQYYREEENGRGNFPPRFSGLQFPNYSSELNVNALELDDSALYLCASSAGLADYEQYFGPGTRLTVT.

The J gene is TRBJ2-7, the V gene TRBV2; 10 bases are shared with TRBD2. The V segment lost 9 bases and the J segment 5 bases; nucleotides outside the gene matches: 10. CDR3 length equals 14 residues. Per germline, CDR1 SNHLY and CDR2 FYNNEI. For the CDR3, the DNA is TGTGCCAGGCACTTAAGGACTAGCGGCCACGAGCAGTACTTC. Encoded protein: CARHLRTSGHEQYF.

This chain connects TRBV5-5 to TRBJ2-7; D might be TRBD2 (5 bases). V was trimmed by 2 bases and J by 3 bases, leaving 6 bases between them. Germline V gene data show CDR1 as SGHKS and CDR2 as YYEKEE (reference sequence). The CDR3 is 12 residues long. As DNA, the CDR3 is TGTGCCAGCAGCTTTCGGGACTACGAGCAGTACTTC. This sequence encodes CASSFRDYEQYF.

The chain couples TRBV18 to TRBJ2-2; D unclear. This CDR3 comprises 13 residues. Germline V gives CDR1 KGHSH, CDR2 LQKENI. Trimming took 3 bases from V and 5 from J, leaving 7 bases between them. The CDR3, as DNA: TGTGCCAGCTCACCCCTCTTGACCGGGGAGCTGTTTTTT. Protein sequence: CASSPLLTGELFF. Supplemented by reference TRBV18 and TRBJ2-2, the full variable domain reads NAGVMQNPRHLVRRRGQEARLRCSPMKGHSHVYWYRQLPEEGLKFMVYLQKENIIDESGMPKERFSAEFPKEGPSILRIQQVVRGDSAAYFCASSPLLTGELFFGEGSRLTVL.

Judged by abundance, this clone is medium-sized. The gene calls are TRBV2 and TRBJ1-6, with 7 bases matching TRBD1. Germline-derived CDR1 and CDR2 are SNHLY and FYNNEI. The CDR3 contains 15 residues. Trimming took 6 bases from V and 0 from J; bases not matched to a gene: 2. Here the CDR3 DNA reads TGTGCCAGCAGGGGGGACAGCTCCTATAATTCACCCCTCCACTTT. It is translated as CASRGDSSYNSPLHF.

The V call is TRBV4-1, the J call TRBJ2-1; TRBD2 agrees at 9 bases. Germline values: CDR1 MGHRA, CDR2 YSYEKL. Trimming removed 0 bases from V and 0 bases from J; junction bases left unmatched: 12. The CDR3 length is 20 residues. CDR3 region: CASSQDRARAGGISYNEQFF. For the CDR3, the DNA is TGCGCCAGCAGCCAAGATCGGGCCAGGGCGGGGGGGATCTCCTACAATGAGCAGTTCTTC.

The rearrangement uses TRBV6-1 and TRBJ2-2; 9 bases map to TRBD2. The V and J ends lost 3 bases and 4 bases, in that order; junction bases with no gene match: 6. This CDR3 is 16 amino acids long. Germline V CDR1 and CDR2: MNHNS, SASEGT. CDR3 in DNA: TGTGCCAGCAGTGAGTTAGCGGGGGACAGCACCGGGGAGCTGTTTTTT. Translated, it gives CASSELAGDSTGELFF.

The rearrangement joins TRBV4-1 to TRBJ1-5, with TRBD1 matching 12 bases. CDR1 and CDR2 from the germline V gene are MGHRA and YSYEKL. J was trimmed by 6 bases and V by 1 base; bases with no gene match: 10. The CDR3 is 18 amino acids. CDR3 nucleotide sequence: TGCGCCAGCAGCCAAGCCGGGACAGGGGGCGTTTTAGGTCAGCCCCAGCATTTT. It encodes CASSQAGTGGVLGQPQHF.